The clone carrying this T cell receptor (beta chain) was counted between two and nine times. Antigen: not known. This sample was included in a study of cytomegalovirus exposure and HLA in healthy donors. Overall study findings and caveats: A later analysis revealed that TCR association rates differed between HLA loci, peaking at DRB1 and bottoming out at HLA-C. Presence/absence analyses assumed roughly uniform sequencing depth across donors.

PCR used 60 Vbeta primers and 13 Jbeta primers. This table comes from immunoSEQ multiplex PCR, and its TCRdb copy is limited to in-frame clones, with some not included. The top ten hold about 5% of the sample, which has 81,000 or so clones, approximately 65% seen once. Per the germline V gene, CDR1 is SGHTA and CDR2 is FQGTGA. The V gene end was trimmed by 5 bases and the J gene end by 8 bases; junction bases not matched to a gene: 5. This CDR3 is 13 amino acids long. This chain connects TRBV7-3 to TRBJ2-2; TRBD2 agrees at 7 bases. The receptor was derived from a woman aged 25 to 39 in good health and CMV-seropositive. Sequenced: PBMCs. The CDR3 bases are TGTGCCAGCAGCCCGCGGGAGACGGGGGAGCTGTTTTTT. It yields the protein CASSPRETGELFF.